This T cell receptor (beta chain) was captured in a study of cytotoxic CD8 clonotypes in ibrutinib-treated CLL (dated by TCRdb to about 2021). Study-wide context: The cohort had 11 relapsed/refractory and more than 14 treatment-naive patients; under 18 were IGHV unmutated. Partial responses were observed in roughly 24 patients and complete responses in 2; after a median follow-up of 68 months, remission was maintained in roughly 14 patients and progression was observed in some twelve. Samples at response were collected after a median of about 12 months of treatment, with a range of roughly 6 to 36 months. On average, each sample yielded roughly 260,000 productive templates and 85,000 to 95,000 productive rearrangements. Longitudinal samples were obtainable from about 30% of the 86 participants in the trial. Cryopreserved peripheral blood mononuclear cells were collected before treatment, at response, and at either disease progression or sustained remission. On the study overall, not on this receptor specifically: Lymph node repertoires were not examined, and the timing of sampling was not matched between patients in sustained remission and those whose disease progressed. Clonality increased at ibrutinib response, stayed stable in sustained remission, and fell back toward baseline at progression. At baseline, clonality was higher than in age-matched healthy donors and showed a strong correlation with circulating CD8+ T-cell counts. Public clonotypes were rare and either shrank or stayed stable during treatment, and the rise in clonality at ibrutinib response reflected expansion of private clonotypes.

Each clonotype received, on average, about 9.7x coverage in deep resolution sequencing performed on a MiSeq, where the target depth lay between 1 in 1 million and 1 in 200,000 T cells. The immunoSEQ hsTCRB Kit was used to generate TCR beta libraries. The paper's processing steps were these. ImmunoSEQ Data Assistant and ImmunoSEQ Analyzer were used for data analysis, and V, D and J genes were assigned according to IMGT definitions. Clonality was computed as one minus normalized Shannon entropy of productive rearrangement frequencies, ranging from 0 to 1. Only overrepresented clonotypes making up at least 0.05% of the repertoire of each patient were included in the public clonotype analysis. Approximately 12 age-matched healthy donor repertoires from immuneACCESS were used as controls for clonality. The table was pulled from immuneACCESS by TCRdb, which kept in-frame rearrangements only. Such tables lose some clones; where checked, under half of the loss comes from unresolved V genes, and the rest has no known cause. V, J and clone size derive from that table, while D and trimming were established from the DNA sequence. Recorded for this sample are around 310,000 clones; more than 65% of them occurred a single time. The ten largest clones add up to 6.5% to 8.5% of the sample.

Concerning this clone itself: Its specific antigen is unknown. No per-base quality is available; no much larger clone lies one base away.

The CDR1 and CDR2 encoded by the germline V gene (reference sequence) are LNHDA and SQIVND. The trim is 6 bases for V and 3 bases for J, with a gap of 12 bases between the germline ends. The CDR3 spans 14 residues, from the cysteine through the phenylalanine. Kept here is only the CDR3 DNA, which spans 42 bases and is read in frame from base 1. For TCR beta library preparation, roughly 2 micrograms of genomic DNA were extracted from the cryopreserved PBMCs. Longitudinal blood samples from CLL patients receiving ibrutinib monotherapy were subjected to high-throughput TCR beta sequencing. The patients were enrolled in a single-center, open-label phase 2 trial of ibrutinib monotherapy.

The sample in question was PBMCs, obtained before ibrutinib treatment. The rearranged chain carries TRBV19 and TRBJ1-5, with TRBD1 as a weak D call on 5 bases. The sequence was collected from a human donor with chronic lymphocytic leukemia. The CDR3 protein is CASSADSNNQPQHF. The nucleotides are TGTGCCAGTAGCGCCGACAGTAACAATCAGCCCCAGCATTTT.